What follows are 26 T cell receptor beta chains derived from one specimen sequenced in a study of Graves' ophthalmopathy and Graves' hyperthyroidism. Amplified material comprised TCR beta CDR3 regions derived from RNA transcripts. RT-PCR in the first round used HTBI primers; a second-round multiplex PCR followed. From the multiplex PCR reads, TCRdb called clonotypes with MiXCR, one entry per CDR3 protein. Counted here are a few hundred thousand distinct CDR3 sequences, less than 20% occurring once; the ten biggest clones make up 5.5% to 7%. The sample was peripheral blood. All receptors derive from a woman between 18 and 29 years old with stable Graves' hyperthyroidism.

This clonotype was found a few times. This chain joins TRBV12-5 and TRBJ2-2; D unclear. Germline V lookup: CDR1 LGHNT, CDR2 FRNRAP. The germline V and J ends were trimmed by 1 base and 6 bases, with 12 bases remaining between them. The CDR3 loop spans 15 amino acids. Written as DNA, the CDR3 is TGTGCTAGTGGTTTGGAGTTTAGGGTCTCCGGGGAGCTGTTTTTT. It specifies CASGLEFRVSGELFF.

This clonotype has a count of ten or more. CDR3 in DNA: TGTGCCAGCAGTTCAGGGGGAGGCGGCAATCAGCCCCAGCATTTT. Translating it yields CASSSGGGGNQPQHF. The rearrangement uses TRBV6-5 and TRBJ1-5; 7 bases align to TRBD1. This CDR3 is built from 15 residues. The ends lost 4 bases at V and 2 bases at J; junction bases unmatched: 5. Germline CDR1 and CDR2: MNHEY and SVGAGI.

Many counts were recorded for this clonotype. The V gene is TRBV7-9, the J gene TRBJ1-6; 7 bases line up with TRBD1. The V segment lost 4 bases and the J segment 5 bases; nucleotides outside the gene matches: 8. Germline V gene lookup returns CDR1 SEHNR and CDR2 FQNEAQ (reference sequence). The length of the CDR3 is 16 residues. CDR3: CASSSPLTGNNSPLHF. CDR3 coding DNA: TGTGCCAGCAGCTCACCCCTGACAGGGAATAATTCACCCCTCCACTTT.

About this clonotype itself: Since the CDR3 does not end with the conserved phenylalanine or tryptophan, this likely comes from a read error. The genes are TRBV11-2 and TRBJ2-7; 8 nucleotides agree with TRBD1. Germline CDR1 is SGHAT and CDR2 is FQNNGV. CDR3 length: 16 amino acids. The CDR3 loop is CTSSSFGTGTSYEQYL. For the CDR3, the DNA is TGTACCAGCAGCTCCTTCGGGACAGGCACTTCCTACGAGCAGTACTTA.

This clonotype was recorded many times. V and J are TRBV12-3 or TRBV12-4 and TRBJ1-2; unclear D gene. This CDR3 is built from 12 residues. The V end lost 2 bases, the J end lost 4 bases, and 5 bases lay between the germline ends. DNA of the CDR3: TGTGCCAGCAGTTTAATCCTCTATGGCTACACCTTC. Its translation: CASSLILYGYTF.

The sample holds many counts of this clonotype. This chain joins TRBV15 and TRBJ1-1; TRBD1 matches 12 bases. V lost 1 base and J lost 3; bases outside the gene matches: 9. In germline, CDR1 is LNHNV, CDR2 YYDKDF (reference sequence). The CDR3 consists of 18 residues. DNA for the CDR3: TGTGCCACCAGCAGAGTGGGACAGGGGGCAACCACTGACACTGAAGCTTTCTTT. Its translation: CATSRVGQGATTDTEAFF.

The rearrangement uses TRBV19 and TRBJ2-2; D is ambiguous. This CDR3 comprises 16 residues. Trimming left V 5 bases short and J 1 base short, with 14 bases between. Germline CDR1 LNHDA, CDR2 SQIVND (reference sequence). The CDR3 region is CASSSSRHLNTGELFF. The CDR3, as DNA: TGTGCCAGTAGTTCATCACGACATCTGAACACCGGGGAGCTGTTTTTT.

This clonotype appeared a few times. Relative to the germline gene, one junction end is altered; a read error may explain this. V gene TRBV11-2 combines with J gene TRBJ2-7, with D perhaps matching TRBD1 (7 bases). The CDR3 has 13 residues. Per germline, CDR1 SGHAT and CDR2 FQNNGV. The CDR3 region is CVSSLEAGGEQYF. CDR3 DNA: TGTGTCAGCAGCTTAGAGGCAGGGGGGGAGCAGTACTTC.

Many counts were recorded for this clonotype. This sequence joins TRBV18 and TRBJ2-4; D perhaps matches TRBD2 (5 bases). CDR1 is KGHSH, CDR2 LQKENI, per germline. The CDR3 is 14 amino acids. V was trimmed by 6 bases and J by 1 base, leaving 10 bases between them. This CDR3 reads CASSPPGAKNIQYF. The CDR3 bases are TGTGCCAGCTCCCCGCCGGGGGCCAAAAACATTCAGTACTTC.

The table lists this clonotype with many counts. This chain links TRBV7-2 with TRBJ2-5, with D uncertain. Trimming stripped 8 bases from V and 0 bases from J, with 16 bases between. The germline V gene encodes CDR1 SGHTA and CDR2 FQGNSA. This CDR3 is built from 15 residues. The CDR3 loop reads CASAPGARYQETQYF. The CDR3 DNA sequence: TGTGCCAGCGCTCCTGGCGCCCGGTACCAAGAGACCCAGTACTTC.

This clonotype was observed a single time. This chain joins TRBV6-1 and TRBJ2-7; tentatively, D is TRBD2 (6 bases). V shed 1 base and J shed 2 bases, with 12 bases lying between them. The CDR3 runs 15 residues. Looked up from germline, CDR1 is MNHNS and CDR2 is SASEGT. The CDR3 sequence is CASSEVGTATYEQYF. The CDR3 coding sequence is TGTGCCAGCAGTGAAGTTGGGACTGCGACCTACGAGCAGTACTTC.

This clonotype was seen repeatedly, ten times or more. CDR3: CASKRIQLNTEAFF. CDR3 bases: TGTGCCAGCAAAAGGATACAGCTGAACACTGAAGCTTTCTTT. The chain has TRBV6-2 or TRBV6-3 and TRBJ1-1, with D uncertain. CDR1 is MNHEY, CDR2 SVGEGT, per germline. This CDR3 spans 14 amino acids. V lost 7 bases and J 0 bases, leaving 12 bases between the germline ends.

In regard to this clonotype: The junction does not match germline at one end; this may be a read error. In nucleotides, the CDR3 is TGCGCCAGCAGCTCCACAGTAACGATGGACATTAAGTACTTC. It encodes CASSSTVTMDIKYF. V and J are TRBV5-1 and TRBJ2-4; possibly TRBD1 for D (5 bases). This CDR3 has 14 residues. Germline CDR1 is SGHRS and CDR2 is YFSETQ. The full variable domain, in which reference TRBV5-1 and TRBJ2-4 provide the parts outside the CDR3, is KAGVTQTPRYLIKTRGQQVTLSCSPISGHRSVSWYQQTPGQGLQFLFEYFSETQRNKGNFPGRFSGRQFSNSRSEMNVSTLELGDSALYLCASSSTVTMDIKYFGAGTRLSVL.

The chain has TRBV11-3 and TRBJ1-6; the match to TRBD1 covers 10 bases. Trimming at V came to 1 base and at J to 6 bases, leaving 3 bases not matched to a gene. The CDR3 length is 16 residues. Germline V gives CDR1 SGHNT, CDR2 YENEEA. DNA of the CDR3: TGTGCCAGCAGCTTAGTCCGGGACAGGGGTAATTCACCCCTCCACTTT. Encoded protein: CASSLVRDRGNSPLHF.

This clonotype has at least ten counts. V gene TRBV28 combines with J gene TRBJ1-6, with D uncertain. The germline CDR1 and CDR2 sequences are MDHEN and SYDVKM. The germline V and J ends were trimmed by 10 bases and 7 bases, with 26 bases remaining between them. This CDR3 has 17 amino acids. The CDR3 reads CAILSGEVGRVNSPLHF. The DNA of the CDR3 is TGTGCCATCCTTTCAGGAGAGGTTGGACGAGTCAATTCACCCCTCCACTTT. Full variable domain (outside the CDR3, taken from reference TRBV28 and TRBJ1-6): DVKVTQSSRYLVKRTGEKVFLECVQDMDHENMFWYRQDPGLGLRLIYFSYDVKMKEKGDIPEGYSVSREKKERFSLILESASTNQTSMYLCAILSGEVGRVNSPLHFGNGTRLTVT.

This clonotype was counted between two and nine times. The chain recombines TRBV15 with TRBJ2-2, with D possibly TRBD2 on 6 matching bases. The CDR3 has 15 amino acids. Germline V gives CDR1 LNHNV, CDR2 YYDKDF (reference sequence). V was shortened by 2 bases and J by 1 base, with 8 bases between the two germline ends. CDR3 in amino acids: CATSRWEENTGELFF. In DNA form, the CDR3 reads TGTGCCACCAGCAGATGGGAGGAGAACACCGGGGAGCTGTTTTTT. Based on the CDR3 plus reference TRBV15 and TRBJ2-2, the full variable domain is DAMVIQNPRYQVTQFGKPVTLSCSQTLNHNVMYWYQQKSSQAPKLLFHYYDKDFNNEADTPDNFQSRRPNTSFCFLDIRSPGLGDTAMYLCATSRWEENTGELFFGEGSRLTVL.

This clonotype was counted at least ten times. The chain uses TRBV3-1 and TRBJ1-1, with D perhaps TRBD1 (6 bases). The CDR3 is 13 amino acids. CDR1 is LGHDT and CDR2 is YNNKEL in the germline V gene (reference sequence). V gave up 6 bases and J gave up 0 bases, with 8 bases separating them. For the CDR3, the DNA is TGTGCCAGCAGGAGGGGGATGAACACTGAAGCTTTCTTT. Amino acid sequence: CASRRGMNTEAFF.

This clonotype was counted many times. The genes are TRBV19 and TRBJ1-1; TRBD1 might be the D (6 bases). CDR1 LNHDA and CDR2 SQIVND come from the germline V gene (reference sequence). The V gene lost 3 bases and the J gene lost 4 bases, with 9 bases spanning the gap. The CDR3 is 13 amino acids. CDR3 region: CASSINRVTEAFF. The DNA for the CDR3 is TGTGCCAGTAGTATTAACAGGGTCACTGAAGCTTTCTTT.

This clonotype was counted at least ten times. The rearrangement links TRBV9 to TRBJ2-7; perhaps TRBD1 as D (6 bases). Germline CDR1 is SGDLS and CDR2 is YYNGEE. V was cut by 0 bases and J by 9 bases, with 13 bases left in between. The length of the CDR3 is 13 residues. CDR3 residues: CASSVGSGAVQYF. CDR3 nucleotide sequence: TGTGCCAGCAGCGTAGGATCAGGGGCGGTGCAGTACTTC.

This clonotype was recorded many times. The CDR3 spells CASSGVGKDSPLHF. The CDR3 DNA sequence: TGTGCCAGCAGTGGGGTAGGGAAGGATTCACCCCTCCACTTT. V gene TRBV27 combines with J gene TRBJ1-6; D gene ambiguous. V gave up 5 bases and J gave up 8 bases, with 13 bases separating them. Germline V gene sequence: CDR1 MNHEY, CDR2 SMNVEV (reference sequence). The CDR3 loop spans 14 amino acids.

This clonotype is categorized as medium-sized. V usage is TRBV29-1 and J usage is TRBJ2-5, with TRBD1 as a possible D gene (6 bases). The CDR3 loop spans 11 amino acids. V shed 5 bases and J shed 14 bases, with 18 bases lying between them. Germline CDR1 SQVTM, CDR2 ANQGSEA. This CDR3 is CSVTTGSEAYF. The CDR3, as DNA: TGCAGCGTTACAACAGGGTCGGAGGCCTACTTC. The whole variable domain, filled in from reference TRBV29-1 and TRBJ2-5, reads SAVISQKPSRDICQRGTSLTIQCQVDSQVTMMFWYRQQPGQSLTLIATANQGSEATYESGFVIDKFPISRPNLTFSTLTVSNMSPEDSSIYLCSVTTGSEAYFGPGTRLLVL.

In its sample, this clonotype was seen many times. The junction does not match germline at one end; this may be a read error. In DNA form, the CDR3 reads TGTGCCAGCACTGAAGGGGACAGGGATAGCAATCAGCCCCAGCATTTT. Translating gives CASTEGDRDSNQPQHF. V gene TRBV6-1 combines with J gene TRBJ1-5; 9 bases fit TRBD1. Germline-derived CDR1 and CDR2 are MNHNS and SASEGT. The CDR3 has 16 amino acids.

This clonotype showed up many times. This chain connects TRBV4-1 to TRBJ1-2; D is possibly TRBD1 (6 bases). Germline V gene lookup returns CDR1 MGHRA and CDR2 YSYEKL. V dropped 0 bases and J dropped 8 bases, with 19 bases sitting between them. CDR3 size: 16 residues. Here the CDR3 reads CASSQEQGTRYRGYTF. CDR3 sequence (DNA): TGCGCCAGCAGCCAAGAACAGGGTACCCGCTATCGGGGCTACACCTTC.

This clonotype has ten or more counts. The chain couples TRBV27 to TRBJ2-7; the D gene is possibly TRBD1 (6 bases). V was cut by 6 bases and J by 3 bases, with 15 bases left in between. Germline lookup yields CDR1 MNHEY and CDR2 SMNVEV (reference sequence). The CDR3 runs 14 residues. The CDR3 protein is CASSREQGGYEQYF. The CDR3 bases are TGTGCCAGCAGCCGGGAACAGGGCGGCTACGAGCAGTACTTC.

At least ten counts were recorded for this clonotype. The chain employs TRBV12-3 or TRBV12-4 and TRBJ2-5, with a possible D match to TRBD1 (6 bases). CDR3 size: 14 residues. The V end was cut by 4 bases, the J end by 5 bases, with 14 bases between. The CDR3 nucleotides are TGTGCCAGCAGTTCACAGGGTCCAGGGGAGACCCAGTACTTC. Residues: CASSSQGPGETQYF.

This clonotype was detected ten times or more. This chain uses TRBV19 with TRBJ1-1, with a tentative D call TRBD1 (5 bases). V was trimmed by 4 bases and J by 1 base, leaving 16 bases between them. Germline assignment: CDR1 LNHDA and CDR2 SQIVND (reference sequence). The CDR3 spans 16 residues. For the CDR3, the DNA is TGTGCCAGTAGTAAGCCCGGGCTCCAGGGGAACACTGAAGCTTTCTTT. This codes for CASSKPGLQGNTEAFF.